The 23 T cell receptor beta chains below come from one sample, sequenced in a study of T cell responses to AZD1222 COVID-19 vaccine. Clones were read by immunoSEQ multiplex PCR, and TCRdb kept only the in-frame ones, dropping some. The data contain some 180,000 clones, approximately 90% of them singletons. The input for sequencing was peripheral blood, taken 28 days after the second AZD1222 dose. The source of these receptors is an adult who received the AZD1222 COVID-19 vaccine.

The V call is TRBV5-6, the J call TRBJ2-3; 8 bases line up with TRBD1. With V trimmed by 3 bases and J by 0 bases, 9 bases remained unmatched. This CDR3 has 17 residues. In germline, CDR1 is SGHDT, CDR2 YYEEEE. CDR3: CASSSPRQGPSTDTQYF. The CDR3 DNA sequence: TGTGCCAGCAGCTCTCCACGACAGGGGCCTAGCACAGATACGCAGTATTTT.

The gene calls are TRBV19 and TRBJ1-6, with 8 positions matching TRBD1. Germline CDR1 and CDR2: LNHDA and SQIVND (reference sequence). V gave up 4 bases and J gave up 9 bases; unmatched junction bases: 5. The CDR3 totals 14 residues. The CDR3 DNA reads TGTGCCAGTAGTACCCGACAGGGGACTTCACCCCTCCACTTT. Protein sequence: CASSTRQGTSPLHF. The variable domain in full, completed from reference TRBV19 and TRBJ1-6, reads DGGITQSPKYLFRKEGQNVTLSCEQNLNHDAMYWYRQDPGQGLRLIYYSQIVNDFQKGDIAEGYSVSREKKESFPLTVTSAQKNPTAFYLCASSTRQGTSPLHFGNGTRLTVT.

CDR3 DNA sequence: TGTGCCAGCAGCACAACAGGGCCCCTTCAGCCCCAGCATTTT. Its protein is CASSTTGPLQPQHF. The gene calls are TRBV9 and TRBJ1-5; D is perhaps TRBD1 (6 bases). V was clipped by 4 bases and J by 6 bases, with 14 bases between them. This CDR3 contains 14 residues. Germline lookup yields CDR1 SGDLS and CDR2 YYNGEE.

The V call is TRBV24-1, the J call TRBJ1-5; tentatively, D is TRBD1 (5 bases). The CDR3 length is 19 residues. With 2 bases removed from V and 0 bases from J, the gap between germline ends came to 19 bases. In germline, CDR1 is KGHDR, CDR2 SFDVKD. The CDR3 reads CATSDSAGRPSYSNQPQHF. DNA of the CDR3: TGTGCCACCAGTGATTCCGCGGGACGACCCTCATATAGCAATCAGCCCCAGCATTTT.

The table lists this clone with a count of one. This CDR3 reads CASALAPTGKETQYF. The CDR3 DNA reads as TGCGCCAGCGCCCTTGCCCCGACAGGGAAAGAGACCCAGTACTTC. The V and J genes are TRBV5-1 and TRBJ2-5; TRBD1 agrees at 7 bases. CDR3 length equals 15 residues. Germline V CDR1 and CDR2: SGHRS, YFSETQ. V was pared by 7 bases and J by 3 bases, with 12 bases of the junction left unmatched.

Notes on this clone: The identical CDR3 is also encoded by other nucleotide sequences in the sample. This chain joins TRBV2 and TRBJ1-5; D is perhaps TRBD1 (6 bases). Germline lookup yields CDR1 SNHLY and CDR2 FYNNEI. This CDR3 has 13 amino acids. V lost 8 bases and J 2 bases, leaving 10 bases between the germline ends. The CDR3 protein is CASGGGGNQPQHF. The CDR3 DNA reads TGTGCCAGCGGGGGGGGCGGCAATCAGCCCCAGCATTTT.

This rearrangement joins TRBV27 to TRBJ1-2; D ambiguous. The V end was cut by 2 bases, the J end by 7 bases, with 14 bases between. The CDR3 totals 14 residues. Germline CDR1 and CDR2: MNHEY and SMNVEV (reference sequence). The CDR3 protein is CASSLGGSTVGYTF. For the CDR3, the DNA is TGTGCCAGCAGTTTAGGCGGGTCCACGGTTGGCTACACCTTC.

V gene TRBV19 combines with J gene TRBJ2-7, with D possibly TRBD1 on 6 matching bases. The CDR3 is 14 amino acids. The germline V gene encodes CDR1 LNHDA and CDR2 SQIVND (reference sequence). Between the trimmed V and J ends, which lost 5 bases and 3 bases, there was a span of 14 bases. The CDR3 DNA reads TGTGCCAGTAGTCTGGACAGTAATTTCTACGAGCAGTACTTC. This translates into CASSLDSNFYEQYF.

The rearrangement links TRBV5-1 to TRBJ1-6; the D gene is possibly TRBD1 (6 bases). The CDR3 has 16 amino acids. The V gene's germline CDR1 is SGHRS and CDR2 YFSETQ. The V gene lost 0 bases and the J gene lost 5 bases, with 12 bases spanning the gap. CDR3 in DNA: TGCGCCAGCAGCTTGGAGGGGGGGTCCGATAATTCACCCCTCCACTTT. It codes for CASSLEGGSDNSPLHF.

The chain recombines TRBV24-1 with TRBJ2-2; the D call may be TRBD1 or TRBD2 (5 bases each). Trimming shortened V by 4 bases and J by 0 bases, and 11 bases separated the two germline ends. In germline, CDR1 is KGHDR, CDR2 SFDVKD. The length of the CDR3 is 16 residues. The DNA of the CDR3 is TGTGCCACCAGTGAATCCGGGACCCCGAACACCGGGGAGCTGTTTTTT. Translating it yields CATSESGTPNTGELFF.

V is TRBV24-1 and J is TRBJ1-5; 10 bases align to TRBD1. V shed 6 bases and J 5 bases; nucleotides not matched to a gene: 9. In germline, CDR1 is KGHDR, CDR2 SFDVKD. This CDR3 has 16 residues. The CDR3 spells CATSRDRGHLYQPQHF. The CDR3 nucleotides read TGTGCCACCAGTAGAGACAGGGGGCATCTTTATCAGCCCCAGCATTTT.

This sequence joins TRBV3-1 (or the pseudogene TRBV3-2) and TRBJ1-1, with D perhaps TRBD1 (6 bases). CDR3 length: 17 amino acids. Germline CDR1 reads LGHDT; CDR2 reads YNNKEL (reference sequence). V lost 4 bases, J lost 4 bases, and 22 bases lay in between. The CDR3 DNA reads as TGTGCCAGCAGCCCCTTACACAGGGACGGTGGCGTCACTGAAGCTTTCTTT. Translated: CASSPLHRDGGVTEAFF.

This clone was counted a single time. The chain couples TRBV7-6 to TRBJ2-7, with D perhaps TRBD1 (6 bases). This CDR3 region has 16 residues. Germline CDR1 reads SGHVS; CDR2 reads FNYEAQ. The V gene lost 1 base and the J gene lost 4 bases, with 17 bases spanning the gap. The CDR3 nucleotides read TGTGCCAGCAGCTTAGAAACAGGGTTTGGAGGATACGAGCAGTACTTC. Protein sequence: CASSLETGFGGYEQYF.

This chain uses TRBV6-5 with TRBJ2-2, with D possibly being TRBD2 (5 bases). Trimming took off 2 bases at V and 4 bases at J, with 5 bases between the two ends. Per the germline V gene, CDR1 is MNHEY and CDR2 is SVGAGI. CDR3 length: 13 amino acids. CDR3 region: CASSYGLTGELFF. The CDR3 DNA sequence: TGTGCCAGCAGTTACGGACTCACCGGGGAGCTGTTTTTT.

The chain is built from TRBV30 and TRBJ1-5, with TRBD1 matching 9 bases. Germline V gene lookup returns CDR1 GTSNPN and CDR2 SVGIG (reference sequence). After removal of 0 bases from V and 8 bases from J, the junction contained 2 bases not matched to a gene. The CDR3 length is 13 residues. CDR3: CAWSVQGAKPQHF. DNA for the CDR3: TGTGCCTGGAGTGTACAGGGGGCAAAGCCCCAGCATTTT.

The chain recombines TRBV11-2 with TRBJ2-3; TRBD1 or TRBD2 may be the D gene (5 bases each). CDR3 length equals 17 residues. Trimming took off 8 bases at V and 0 bases at J, with 21 bases between the two ends. Germline V gene sequence: CDR1 SGHAT, CDR2 FQNNGV. CDR3 nucleotide sequence: TGTGCCAGCCGTTCCTCGTGGGGGAGACAGAGCACAGATACGCAGTATTTT. This codes for CASRSSWGRQSTDTQYF.

About this clone itself: The same CDR3 arises from other DNA sequences in this sample as well. The genes are TRBV2 and TRBJ1-1; D remains ambiguous. The V end was cut by 4 bases, the J end by 1 base, with 4 bases between. This CDR3 is built from 12 residues. CDR1 is SNHLY, CDR2 FYNNEI, per germline. The CDR3 nucleotides are TGTGCCAGCAGTGTGGGGAACACTGAAGCTTTCTTT. Translating it yields CASSVGNTEAFF.

The V and J genes are TRBV7-8 and TRBJ1-2; 7 bases agree with TRBD1. V was clipped by 3 bases and J by 8 bases; unmatched bases: 3. Per germline, CDR1 SGHVS and CDR2 FQNEAQ. The CDR3 loop spans 12 amino acids. CDR3 loop: CASSLTGFGYTF. In DNA, the CDR3 is TGTGCCAGCAGCTTGACAGGGTTCGGCTACACCTTC.

The V gene is TRBV6-5, the J gene TRBJ1-5, with TRBD1 identical over 7 bases. The ends lost 0 bases at V and 6 bases at J; junction bases unmatched: 5. The CDR3 consists of 15 residues. Per germline, CDR1 MNHEY and CDR2 SVGAGI. In DNA, the CDR3 is TGTGCCAGCAGTTACTCAGGGGGCGCGGGTCAGCCCCAGCATTTT. Protein product: CASSYSGGAGQPQHF.

V and J are TRBV5-1 and TRBJ2-7; TRBD1 agrees at 7 bases. The CDR3 sequence is 14 residues long. Germline V lookup: CDR1 SGHRS, CDR2 YFSETQ. Trimming cost V 4 bases and J 2 bases; bases outside gene matches: 6. The CDR3 coding sequence is TGCGCCAGCAGCCCCGACAGGGTACCCTACGAGCAGTACTTC. Translation: CASSPDRVPYEQYF.

The chain carries TRBV29-1 and TRBJ1-3; D call uncertain. V lost 4 bases and J lost 2, with 9 bases in between. CDR1 is SQVTM and CDR2 is ANQGSEA in the germline V gene. The CDR3 covers 13 residues. The CDR3 DNA is TGCAGCGTTGGGGAAAGCCCTGGAAACACCATATATTTT. Translated, it gives CSVGESPGNTIYF.

The chain uses TRBV9 and TRBJ2-3; 8 bases are shared with TRBD2. V lost 0 bases, J lost 4 bases, and 4 bases stayed unmatched. Germline V lookup: CDR1 SGDLS, CDR2 YYNGEE. The CDR3 loop spans 15 amino acids. In nucleotides, the CDR3 is TGTGCCAGCAGCGTAGAAAGCGGGGGTCCAGATACGCAGTATTTT. This sequence encodes CASSVESGGPDTQYF.

The chain employs TRBV7-9 and TRBJ1-2, with a weak D call TRBD1 (5 bases). The CDR3 runs 14 residues. Germline V gene sequence: CDR1 SEHNR, CDR2 FQNEAQ (reference sequence). Between the trimmed V and J ends, which lost 4 bases and 3 bases, there was a span of 12 bases. CDR3 residues: CASSSPGGDYGYTF. CDR3 nucleotide sequence: TGTGCCAGCAGCTCACCTGGGGGGGACTATGGCTACACCTTC.